One and the same sample provided the 23 T cell receptor beta chains below, sequenced in a study of blood T cells in healthy people across ages. A J-beta primer mix and a sample-barcoded 5' primer were used in a second PCR of about 7 to 12 cycles. TCRdb recomputed calls from the 5' RACE reads with MiXCR, one row per CDR3 protein. Counted here are 700,000 to 900,000 distinct CDR3 sequences, 20% to 30% occurring once; the ten biggest clones make up around 3%. This same sample was also taken into another study, of T cells of mothers and their children.

The sample was blood. The receptor source for this set is a boy under 18 in good health.

V is TRBV14 and J is TRBJ2-5; perhaps TRBD1 as D (5 bases). Per the germline V gene, CDR1 is SGHDN and CDR2 is FVKESK. V lost 11 bases and J 0 bases, leaving 31 bases between the germline ends. CDR3 length: 19 amino acids. The CDR3 sequence is CAGAEPLRRRSMYQETQYF. In DNA form, the CDR3 reads TGTGCCGGGGCCGAGCCCCTGAGGCGACGGAGTATGTACCAAGAGACCCAGTACTTC.

This chain joins TRBV11-2 and TRBJ2-7; D is possibly TRBD2 (6 bases). Trimming took off 4 bases at V and 3 bases at J, with 10 bases between the two ends. Germline-derived CDR1 and CDR2 are SGHAT and FQNNGV. This CDR3 has 13 amino acids. The chain's CDR3 is CASSSSGVYEQYF. The CDR3 nucleotides read TGTGCCAGCAGCTCTTCGGGGGTCTACGAGCAGTACTTC.

This clonotype is a singleton in its sample. This chain links TRBV29-1 with TRBJ2-7; a weak D match, TRBD1 (6 bases). CDR1 and CDR2 from the germline V gene are SQVTM and ANQGSEA. This CDR3 spans 12 amino acids. V gave up 5 bases and J gave up 3 bases, with 11 bases separating them. In DNA form, the CDR3 reads TGCAGCGTTTGGGGACAACTCTACGAGCAGTACTTC. Its protein is CSVWGQLYEQYF.

V usage is TRBV29-1 and J usage is TRBJ1-4; a possible D gene is TRBD1 (5 bases). There are 12 residues in the CDR3. The V gene lost 6 bases and the J gene lost 6 bases, with 11 bases spanning the gap. CDR1 and CDR2 from the germline V gene are SQVTM and ANQGSEA. CDR3 coding DNA: TGCAGCGTCCAAGGGACCTATGAAAAACTGTTTTTT. This encodes CSVQGTYEKLFF.

The gene calls are TRBV12-3 or TRBV12-4 and TRBJ2-1; no definite D call. V was clipped by 6 bases and J by 7 bases, with 13 bases between them. CDR3 size: 13 residues. CDR3 bases: TGTGCCAGCAGGATCGCGGATGCGAATGAGCAGTTCTTC. Translated: CASRIADANEQFF.

The V call is TRBV20-1, the J call TRBJ2-5, with TRBD1 as a possible D gene (6 bases). The J call could be wrong; TRBJ2-1 is a better fit for the DNA end. The CDR3 contains 12 residues. Germline V CDR1 and CDR2: DFQATT, SNEGSKA (reference sequence). This CDR3 reads CSAIYRVGGQFF. The CDR3 coding sequence is TGCAGTGCTATCTACAGGGTTGGTGGGCAGTTCTTC.

The chain is built from TRBV14 and TRBJ1-1, with 7 bases lining up with TRBD1. The germline V gene encodes CDR1 SGHDN and CDR2 FVKESK. V lost 4 bases, J lost 1 base, and 12 bases stayed unmatched. This CDR3 contains 17 residues. The CDR3 DNA is TGTGCCAGCAGCCTCCGACAGGGAGAAGGAAAGAACACTGAAGCTTTCTTT. Encoded protein: CASSLRQGEGKNTEAFF.

The V call is TRBV20-1, the J call TRBJ1-2; TRBD1 aligns across 9 bases. CDR3 size: 15 residues. Losses at the gene ends were 0 bases for V and 6 bases for J; bases not matched to a gene: 8. Germline V gene data show CDR1 as DFQATT and CDR2 as SNEGSKA (reference sequence). The CDR3 spells CSARDPGTGYHGYTF. For the CDR3, the DNA is TGCAGTGCTAGAGATCCCGGGACAGGGTATCATGGCTACACCTTC.

There are a few counts of this clonotype. The rearrangement joins TRBV19 to TRBJ2-3, with D perhaps matching TRBD2 (6 bases). The CDR3 consists of 14 residues. The V gene lost 2 bases and the J gene lost 4 bases, with 10 bases spanning the gap. CDR1 and CDR2 from the germline V gene are LNHDA and SQIVND (reference sequence). CDR3 residues: CASSIRRDPDTQYF. CDR3 DNA: TGTGCCAGTAGTATAAGGAGGGACCCAGATACGCAGTATTTT. The full variable domain, with the rest looked up from reference TRBV19 and TRBJ2-3, is DGGITQSPKYLFRKEGQNVTLSCEQNLNHDAMYWYRQDPGQGLRLIYYSQIVNDFQKGDIAEGYSVSREKKESFPLTVTSAQKNPTAFYLCASSIRRDPDTQYFGPGTRLTVL.

The chain couples TRBV5-1 to TRBJ2-5, with D tentatively TRBD1 or TRBD2 (5 bases each). The ends were cut back, 4 bases at V and 4 bases at J, with 11 bases in the middle. The CDR3 has 13 amino acids. The V gene's germline CDR1 is SGHRS and CDR2 YFSETQ. In DNA, the CDR3 is TGCGCCAGCAGCGGACCCGGGACAGAGACCCAGTACTTC. It encodes CASSGPGTETQYF.

This clonotype was recorded a few times. As the CDR3 is not closed by the conserved phenylalanine or tryptophan, this likely results from a read error. This chain connects TRBV20-1 to TRBJ2-1, with TRBD2 matching 8 bases. This CDR3 is 13 amino acids long. V was pared by 7 bases and J by 0 bases, with 2 bases of the junction left unmatched. CDR1 and CDR2 (germline): DFQATT, SNEGSKA (reference sequence). The CDR3 DNA reads TGCAGTGTCGGGGGGGCCTCCTACAATGAGCAGTTCCTC. This sequence encodes CSVGGASYNEQFL.

This clonotype was seen more than once but under ten times. CDR3 protein: CAIKQRGGDEQFF. CDR3 nucleotide sequence: TGTGCCATCAAACAGCGGGGGGGCGACGAGCAGTTCTTC. The chain carries TRBV10-3 and TRBJ2-1, with TRBD2 identical over 10 bases. Germline V CDR1 and CDR2: ENHRY, SYGVKD. Trimming cost V 7 bases and J 10 bases; bases outside gene matches: 7. The CDR3 consists of 13 residues.

This clonotype was seen only a few times. This chain uses TRBV5-1 with TRBJ2-5; unclear D gene. Germline V gives CDR1 SGHRS, CDR2 YFSETQ. V dropped 7 bases and J dropped 1 base, with 17 bases sitting between them. The CDR3 runs 15 residues. In DNA, the CDR3 is TGCGCCAGCGCTAGGCGGCTAGTTTCCCAAGAGACCCAGTACTTC. Translation gives CASARRLVSQETQYF.

The chain uses TRBV4-1 and TRBJ2-1; 8 bases are a match to TRBD1. The DNA end lines up better with TRBJ2-5; the J call may be wrong. The CDR3 has 18 residues. Germline CDR1 MGHRA, CDR2 YSYEKL. The CDR3 sequence: CASSQEWAGGPLEETQYF. In DNA form, the CDR3 reads TGCGCCAGCAGCCAAGAATGGGCAGGGGGCCCTTTAGAAGAGACCCAGTACTTC.

The V call is TRBV10-2, the J call TRBJ2-5, with a tentative D call TRBD2 (5 bases). This CDR3 has 16 amino acids. Trimming pared 6 bases from V and 5 bases from J, leaving 22 bases between. Germline V gene lookup returns CDR1 WSHSY and CDR2 SAAADI. The CDR3 loop is CASRVRVGSLGETQYF. In DNA, the CDR3 is TGCGCCAGCAGAGTGAGGGTGGGCTCCCTGGGGGAGACCCAGTACTTC.

The V gene is TRBV5-6, the J gene TRBJ1-2; 9 bases align to TRBD1. The CDR3 totals 17 residues. V dropped 3 bases and J dropped 2; count of bases not matched to a gene: 11. Germline CDR1 is SGHDT and CDR2 is YYEEEE. In DNA form, the CDR3 reads TGTGCCAGCAGCTCCGTCGGCCAAGGACAGGGGAACTATGGCTACACCTTC. Its translation is CASSSVGQGQGNYGYTF.

This clonotype was counted only a few times. The CDR3 region has the DNA TGTGCCACCACCCCGGGGGAATCTAACTATGGCTACACCTTC. This translates into CATTPGESNYGYTF. The chain carries TRBV15 and TRBJ1-2; TRBD1 is a possible D gene (5 bases). Trimming removed 7 bases at V and 0 bases at J, with 12 bases between. The germline V gene encodes CDR1 LNHNV and CDR2 YYDKDF (reference sequence). The CDR3 loop spans 14 amino acids.

The DNA for the CDR3 is TGTGCCAGCAGCACCTTAAAAGACAGGCAGAACACTGAAGCTTTCTTT. Translation gives CASSTLKDRQNTEAFF. V usage is TRBV21-1 and J usage is TRBJ1-1; the table names TRBD1, a call not compared with the DNA. TRBV21-1 is given as a pseudogene. This CDR3 comprises 16 residues.

The genes are TRBV3-1 and TRBJ2-7; 7 bases map to TRBD1. Germline V gene lookup returns CDR1 LGHDT and CDR2 YNNKEL (reference sequence). V trimming: 1 base; J trimming: 5 bases; junction bases outside the gene matches: 8. There are 15 residues in the CDR3. CDR3 nucleotide sequence: TGTGCCAGCAGCCAAGGAGACAGGGAAACCAACGAGCAGTACTTC. Translating gives CASSQGDRETNEQYF.

This clonotype was seen more than once but under ten times. The chain is built from TRBV18 and TRBJ2-5; no definite D call. Per germline, CDR1 KGHSH and CDR2 LQKENI. With 3 bases removed from V and 2 bases from J, the gap between germline ends came to 7 bases. The CDR3 loop spans 13 amino acids. CDR3 DNA sequence: TGTGCCAGCTCACCCCAAGAACAAGAGACCCAGTACTTC. Protein product: CASSPQEQETQYF.

This clonotype occurred a few times. V gene TRBV20-1 combines with J gene TRBJ2-7, with TRBD2 identical over 9 bases. Germline V gene sequence: CDR1 DFQATT, CDR2 SNEGSKA (reference sequence). This CDR3 is 15 amino acids long. V trimming: 0 bases; J trimming: 2 bases; junction bases outside the gene matches: 5. CDR3 sequence: CSARDWLAGPYEQYF. The CDR3 DNA reads TGCAGTGCTAGAGATTGGCTAGCGGGGCCCTACGAGCAGTACTTC.

This clonotype was seen only a few times. This chain connects TRBV9 to TRBJ1-2; D not certain. CDR1 and CDR2 (germline): SGDLS, YYNGEE. The ends were cut back, 4 bases at V and 6 bases at J, with 7 bases in the middle. The CDR3 runs 11 residues. CDR3 in DNA: TGTGCCAGCAGCCTTAATGATGGCTACACCTTC. This translates into CASSLNDGYTF.

This clonotype was detected only a few times. The rearrangement joins TRBV28 to TRBJ1-5; D possibly corresponds to TRBD1 (6 bases). Germline-derived CDR1 and CDR2 are MDHEN and SYDVKM. The CDR3 totals 16 residues. Trimming cost V 10 bases and J 4 bases, with 23 bases left between them. The CDR3 here is CATLLSRGGRNQPQHF. The CDR3 coding sequence is TGTGCCACTTTATTATCCAGGGGTGGGAGGAATCAGCCCCAGCATTTT.